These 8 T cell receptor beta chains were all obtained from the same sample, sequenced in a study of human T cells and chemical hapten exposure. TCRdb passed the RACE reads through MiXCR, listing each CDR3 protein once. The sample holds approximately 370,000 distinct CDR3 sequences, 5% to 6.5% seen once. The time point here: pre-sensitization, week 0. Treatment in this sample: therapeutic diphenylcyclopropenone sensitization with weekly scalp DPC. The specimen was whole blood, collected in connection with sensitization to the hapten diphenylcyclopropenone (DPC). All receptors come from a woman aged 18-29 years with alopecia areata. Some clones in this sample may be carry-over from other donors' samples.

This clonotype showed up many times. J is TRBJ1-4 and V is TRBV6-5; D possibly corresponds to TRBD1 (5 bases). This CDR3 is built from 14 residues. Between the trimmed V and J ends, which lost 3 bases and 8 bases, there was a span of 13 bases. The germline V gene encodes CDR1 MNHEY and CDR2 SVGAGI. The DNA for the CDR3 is TGTGCCAGCAGTTATTCCGGGGGAGGGGAAAAACTGTTTTTT. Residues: CASSYSGGGEKLFF.

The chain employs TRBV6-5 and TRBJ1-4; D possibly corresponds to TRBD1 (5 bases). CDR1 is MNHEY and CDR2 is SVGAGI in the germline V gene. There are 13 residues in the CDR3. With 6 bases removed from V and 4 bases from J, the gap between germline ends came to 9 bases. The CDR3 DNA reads TGTGCCAGCAGCCACGACAGTAATGAAAAACTGTTTTTT. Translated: CASSHDSNEKLFF.

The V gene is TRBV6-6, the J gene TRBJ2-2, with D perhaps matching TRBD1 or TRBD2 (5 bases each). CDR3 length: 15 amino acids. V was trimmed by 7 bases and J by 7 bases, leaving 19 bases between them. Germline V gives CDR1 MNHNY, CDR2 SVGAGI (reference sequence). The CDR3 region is CASTVLGGADGELFF. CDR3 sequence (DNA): TGTGCCAGCACCGTCCTTGGGGGAGCCGACGGGGAGCTGTTTTTT.

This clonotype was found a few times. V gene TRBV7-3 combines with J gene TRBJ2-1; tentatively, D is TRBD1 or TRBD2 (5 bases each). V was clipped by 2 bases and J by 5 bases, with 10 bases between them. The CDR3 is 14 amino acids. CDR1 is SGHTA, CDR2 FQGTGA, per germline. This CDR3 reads CASSLLGVDNEQFF. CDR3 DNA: TGTGCCAGCAGCTTATTGGGGGTGGACAATGAGCAGTTCTTC.

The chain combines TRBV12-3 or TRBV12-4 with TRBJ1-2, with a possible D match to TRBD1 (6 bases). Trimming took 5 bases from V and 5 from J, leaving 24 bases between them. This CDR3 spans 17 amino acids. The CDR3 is CASSPWTEGGHGYGYTF. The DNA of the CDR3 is TGTGCCAGCAGTCCCTGGACAGAGGGGGGCCACGGGTATGGCTACACCTTC.

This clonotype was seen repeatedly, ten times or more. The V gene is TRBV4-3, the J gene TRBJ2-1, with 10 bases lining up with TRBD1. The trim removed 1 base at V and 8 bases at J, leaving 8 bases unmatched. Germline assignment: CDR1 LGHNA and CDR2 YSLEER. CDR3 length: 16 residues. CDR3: CASSQVPGQGLYEQFF. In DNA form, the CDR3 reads TGCGCCAGCAGCCAAGTTCCGGGACAGGGGTTATATGAGCAGTTCTTC.

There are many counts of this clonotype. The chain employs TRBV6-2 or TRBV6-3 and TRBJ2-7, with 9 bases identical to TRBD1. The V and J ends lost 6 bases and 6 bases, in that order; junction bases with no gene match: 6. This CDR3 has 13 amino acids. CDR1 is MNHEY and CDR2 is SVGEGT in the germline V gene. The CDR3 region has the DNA TGTGCCAGCAGGCGACAGGGGGTACCCGAGCAGTACTTC. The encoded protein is CASRRQGVPEQYF.

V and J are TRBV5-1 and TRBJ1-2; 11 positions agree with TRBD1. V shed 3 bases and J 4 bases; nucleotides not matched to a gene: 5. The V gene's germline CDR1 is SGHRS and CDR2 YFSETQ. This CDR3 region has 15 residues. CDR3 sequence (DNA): TGCGCCAGCAGCTCAGGACAGGGGGCCCTCTATGGCTACACCTTC. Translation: CASSSGQGALYGYTF.